The 10 T cell receptor beta chains in this list originate from one sample, sequenced in a study of T cell repertoires in cytomegalovirus infection. TCRdb recomputed calls from the reads with MiXCR, one row per CDR3 protein. This sample has roughly 920,000 distinct CDR3 sequences, with approximately 30% found just once. The antigens for these receptors are not known. The sample was cultured CD8+ T cells from PBMCs, taken from culture after CMV antigen stimulation. These receptors came from a human donor in good health (CMV status not recorded). Some clones in this sample may be carry-over from other donors' samples.

The table lists this clonotype with a few counts. The genes are TRBV12-3 or TRBV12-4 and TRBJ1-1; 7 bases agree with TRBD1. The ends lost 10 bases at V and 5 bases at J; junction bases unmatched: 13. The CDR3 runs 14 residues. This CDR3 is CAIQYRGLGTEAFF. The DNA for the CDR3 is TGTGCCATCCAATACAGGGGTTTGGGGACTGAAGCTTTCTTT.

This clonotype has ten or more counts. This sequence joins TRBV6-5 and TRBJ2-1; possible D gene TRBD2, 5 bases. The CDR3 is made up of 12 amino acids. Germline V CDR1 and CDR2: MNHEY, SVGAGI. Trimming removed 2 bases at V and 6 bases at J, with 5 bases between. The CDR3, as DNA: TGTGCCAGCAGTTACGGAGGCAATGAGCAGTTCTTC. It specifies CASSYGGNEQFF.

Worth noting for this clonotype: This may be a read error, as it is one base from a much larger clone. The chain links TRBV7-2 to TRBJ2-7; D is ambiguous. The CDR3 has 14 amino acids. Trimming removed 5 bases from V and 3 bases from J, with 14 bases in between. The germline CDR1 and CDR2 sequences are SGHTA and FQGNSA. CDR3 in amino acids: CASSLTPIDYEQYV. The CDR3 region has the DNA TGTGCCAGCAGCCTGACTCCGATAGACTACGAGCAGTACGTC.

The sample holds a few counts of this clonotype. V gene TRBV2 combines with J gene TRBJ1-2, with unresolved D. The CDR3 length is 12 residues. The V end lost 7 bases, the J end lost 8 bases, and 14 bases lay between the germline ends. From germline, CDR1 is SNHLY and CDR2 FYNNEI. This CDR3 reads CASKISSYGYTF. The CDR3 DNA sequence: TGTGCCAGCAAAATCTCAAGTTACGGCTACACCTTC. Together with reference TRBV2 and TRBJ1-2, the CDR3 gives the full variable domain: EPEVTQTPSHQVTQMGQEVILRCVPISNHLYFYWYRQILGQKVEFLVSFYNNEISEKSEIFDDQFSVERPDGSNFTLKIRSTKLEDSAMYFCASKISSYGYTFGSGTRLTVV.

This chain uses TRBV27 with TRBJ2-5; 8 bases are shared with TRBD2. J was trimmed by 4 bases and V by 4 bases; bases with no gene match: 5. CDR1 is MNHEY and CDR2 is SMNVEV in the germline V gene (reference sequence). This CDR3 contains 14 residues. The CDR3 DNA sequence: TGTGCCAGCAGTTCGCTAGCGGGCCCAGAGACCCAGTACTTC. This sequence encodes CASSSLAGPETQYF.

CDR3 region: CASSHGTSNNQPQHF. The CDR3 DNA reads as TGTGCCAGTAGCCATGGGACAAGTAACAATCAGCCCCAGCATTTT. The rearrangement uses TRBV19 and TRBJ1-5, with D possibly matching TRBD1 (6 bases). CDR1 and CDR2 from the germline V gene are LNHDA and SQIVND (reference sequence). V was trimmed by 6 bases and J by 3 bases, leaving 15 bases between them. The CDR3 runs to 15 residues.

This chain joins TRBV6-2 or TRBV6-3 and TRBJ1-5; TRBD1 matches 9 bases. CDR3 length: 21 amino acids. Germline V gene lookup returns CDR1 MNHEY and CDR2 SVGEGT. V lost 4 bases, J lost 0 bases, and 19 bases stayed unmatched. The CDR3, as DNA: TGTGCCAGCAGTTCCAGTTCAGCGGGACAGGGCGCCCCTTATAGCAATCAGCCCCAGCATTTT. Translation: CASSSSSAGQGAPYSNQPQHF.

The V gene is TRBV3-1, the J gene TRBJ2-2, with D perhaps TRBD1 or TRBD2 (6 bases each). Deletions cut 0 bases from V and 2 bases from J, with 13 bases between. CDR3 size: 17 residues. Germline values: CDR1 LGHDT, CDR2 YNNKEL (reference sequence). The CDR3 nucleotides read TGTGCCAGCAGCCAAGATCAGAGGGGGGCTAACACCGGGGAGCTGTTTTTT. Protein: CASSQDQRGANTGELFF.

J is TRBJ1-1 and V is TRBV19, with D hard to call. V lost 8 bases, J lost 5 bases, and 15 bases lay in between. Germline loops: CDR1 LNHDA, CDR2 SQIVND (reference sequence). This CDR3 has 13 residues. CDR3 nucleotides: TGTGCCAGTGAGGTCTCTCGGGAAACTGAAGCTTTCTTT. Its translation is CASEVSRETEAFF.

This clonotype was observed a few times. The chain has TRBV4-2 and TRBJ1-2, with D perhaps matching TRBD1 (5 bases). CDR3 length equals 18 residues. Germline V gene lookup returns CDR1 LGHNA and CDR2 YNFKEQ. Deletions cut 3 bases from V and 5 bases from J, with 25 bases between. DNA of the CDR3: TGTGCCAGCAGCCAGGAGTCAAGGACGGGCCTAGGGGTTTATGGCTACACCTTC. It specifies CASSQESRTGLGVYGYTF.